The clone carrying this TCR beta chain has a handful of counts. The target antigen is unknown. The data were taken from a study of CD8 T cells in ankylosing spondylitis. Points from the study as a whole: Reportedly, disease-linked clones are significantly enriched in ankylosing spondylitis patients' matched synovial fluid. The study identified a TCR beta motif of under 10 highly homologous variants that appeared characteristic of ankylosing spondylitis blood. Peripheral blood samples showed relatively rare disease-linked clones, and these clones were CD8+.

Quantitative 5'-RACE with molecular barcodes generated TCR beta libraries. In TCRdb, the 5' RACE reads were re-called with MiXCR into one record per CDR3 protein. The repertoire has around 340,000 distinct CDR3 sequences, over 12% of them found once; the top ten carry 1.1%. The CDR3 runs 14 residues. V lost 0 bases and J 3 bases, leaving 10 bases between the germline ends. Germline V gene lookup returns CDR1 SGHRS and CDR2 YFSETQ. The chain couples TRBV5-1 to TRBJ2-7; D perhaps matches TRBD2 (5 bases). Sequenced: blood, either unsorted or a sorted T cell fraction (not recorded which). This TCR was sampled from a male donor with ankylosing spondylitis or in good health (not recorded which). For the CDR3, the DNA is TGCGCCAGCAGCTTGGAATATCGGGGCTACGAGCAGTACTTC. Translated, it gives CASSLEYRGYEQYF.